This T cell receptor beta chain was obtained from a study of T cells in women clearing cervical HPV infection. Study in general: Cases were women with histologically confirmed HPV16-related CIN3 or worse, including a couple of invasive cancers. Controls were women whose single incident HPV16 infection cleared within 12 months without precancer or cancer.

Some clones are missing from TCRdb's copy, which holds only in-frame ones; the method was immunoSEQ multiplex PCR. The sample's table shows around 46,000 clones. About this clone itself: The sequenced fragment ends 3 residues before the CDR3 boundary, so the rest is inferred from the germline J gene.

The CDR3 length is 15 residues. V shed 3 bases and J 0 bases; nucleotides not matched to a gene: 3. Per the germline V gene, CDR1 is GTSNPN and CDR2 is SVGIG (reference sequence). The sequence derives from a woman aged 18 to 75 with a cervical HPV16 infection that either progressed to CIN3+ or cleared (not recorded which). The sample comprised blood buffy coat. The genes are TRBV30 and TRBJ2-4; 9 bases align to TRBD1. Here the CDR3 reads CAWSWTGEAKNIQYF. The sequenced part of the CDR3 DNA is TGTGCCTGGAGCTGGACAGGGGAAGCCAAAAACATT.